A selection of T cell receptor beta chains follows, all from one sample in a study of CDR3 diversity in severe acne. TCRdb recomputed calls from the PCR reads with MiXCR, one row per CDR3 protein. Altogether roughly 79,000 distinct CDR3 sequences are present, about 49% being singletons, with the ten largest covering under 14%. The sequencing sample was made of blood. The receptors here all came from a male donor with severe acne vulgaris. Both conserved end residues are part of each CDR3. Each record gives: clone size, D gene, V gene, J gene, CDR3 protein, CDR3 DNA. The D gene is left open where the match is weak. Rows give clone size only sometimes, using once, few, many, or a class for an expanded clone.

abundance: NA
d_gene: NA
v_gene: TRBV12-3/TRBV12-4
j_gene: TRBJ2-5
CDR3aa: CASSAGTDRLRETQYF
CDR3nt: TGTGCCAGCAGTGCGGGCACGGACCGGTTGCGGGAGACCCAGTACTTC

abundance: few
d_gene: NA
v_gene: TRBV29-1
j_gene: TRBJ1-5
CDR3aa: CSVVRLSTWPQHF
CDR3nt: TGCAGCGTTGTACGTCTGTCTACATGGCCCCAGCATTTT

abundance: NA
d_gene: TRBD1
v_gene: TRBV6-1
j_gene: TRBJ2-3
CDR3aa: CASSPGTGADTQYF
CDR3nt: TGTGCCAGCAGTCCCGGGACAGGGGCAGATACGCAGTATTTT

abundance: NA
d_gene: TRBD1
v_gene: TRBV29-1
j_gene: TRBJ2-3
CDR3aa: CSVNRDRDTDTQYF
CDR3nt: TGCAGCGTTAACCGGGACAGGGATACAGATACGCAGTATTTT

abundance: many
d_gene: NA
v_gene: TRBV27
j_gene: TRBJ2-7
CDR3aa: CASSPAYRYEQYF
CDR3nt: TGTGCCAGCAGTCCCGCTTACCGGTACGAGCAGTACTTC

abundance: NA
d_gene: NA
v_gene: TRBV25-1
j_gene: TRBJ1-1
CDR3aa: CASSEFGGVNTVAFF
CDR3nt: TGTGCCAGCAGTGAATTTGGGGGCGTGAACACTGTAGCTTTCTTT

abundance: many
d_gene: TRBD2
v_gene: TRBV6-2/TRBV6-3
j_gene: TRBJ2-7
CDR3aa: CASSYTSGRVFDEQYF
CDR3nt: TGTGCCAGCAGTTACACAAGCGGGAGGGTTTTTGACGAGCAGTACTTC

abundance: NA
d_gene: TRBD2
v_gene: TRBV28
j_gene: TRBJ2-7
CDR3aa: CASSLGTTSYEQYF
CDR3nt: TGTGCCAGCAGCTTAGGGACTACTTCCTACGAGCAGTACTTC

abundance: NA
d_gene: TRBD1
v_gene: TRBV30
j_gene: TRBJ1-2
CDR3aa: CAWRGKGAVDGYTF
CDR3nt: TGTGCCTGGAGAGGGAAGGGGGCGGTGGATGGCTACACCTTC

abundance: NA
d_gene: TRBD1
v_gene: TRBV7-9
j_gene: TRBJ2-7
CDR3aa: CASSFQGASSYEQYF
CDR3nt: TGTGCCAGCAGCTTTCAGGGGGCTAGCTCCTACGAGCAGTACTTC

abundance: NA
d_gene: NA
v_gene: TRBV5-1
j_gene: TRBJ1-3
CDR3aa: CASSLGGRAGGNTIYF
CDR3nt: TGCGCCAGCAGCTTGGGCGGGAGGGCGGGCGGAAACACCATATATTTT

abundance: many
d_gene: TRBD2
v_gene: TRBV16
j_gene: TRBJ2-7
CDR3aa: CASSQNGRVEQYF
CDR3nt: TGTGCCAGCAGCCAAAACGGGAGGGTCGAGCAGTACTTC

abundance: many
d_gene: NA
v_gene: TRBV6-4
j_gene: TRBJ1-2
CDR3aa: CASSDSETSGYTF
CDR3nt: TGTGCCAGCAGTGACTCCGAGACATCAGGCTACACCTTC

abundance: NA
d_gene: NA
v_gene: TRBV11-2
j_gene: TRBJ2-1
CDR3aa: CASSPAIQGRHEQFF
CDR3nt: TGTGCCAGCAGCCCAGCTATTCAAGGACGGCATGAGCAGTTCTTC

abundance: once
d_gene: NA
v_gene: TRBV24-1
j_gene: TRBJ1-2
CDR3aa: CATSGPGFYGYTF
CDR3nt: TGTGCCACCAGTGGACCGGGGTTCTATGGCTACACCTTC

abundance: NA
d_gene: NA
v_gene: TRBV12-3/TRBV12-4
j_gene: TRBJ1-1
CDR3aa: CASSYTSFTEAFF
CDR3nt: TGTGCCAGCAGTTACACAAGCTTCACTGAAGCTTTCTTT

abundance: NA
d_gene: NA
v_gene: TRBV2
j_gene: TRBJ1-1
CDR3aa: CASSEGMGTEAFF
CDR3nt: TGTGCCAGCAGTGAAGGGATGGGCACTGAAGCTTTCTTT

abundance: NA
d_gene: TRBD1
v_gene: TRBV29-1
j_gene: TRBJ1-2
CDR3aa: CSGRGTDYGYTF
CDR3nt: TGCAGCGGGAGAGGGACAGATTATGGCTACACCTTC

abundance: many
d_gene: TRBD2
v_gene: TRBV20-1
j_gene: TRBJ2-5
CDR3aa: CSARDRVGASGLSGSQYF
CDR3nt: TGCAGTGCTAGAGATCGGGTCGGGGCTAGCGGACTTTCGGGGAGCCAGTACTTC

abundance: NA
d_gene: NA
v_gene: TRBV5-4
j_gene: TRBJ1-4
CDR3aa: CASSWTEVANEKLFF
CDR3nt: TGTGCCAGCAGTTGGACGGAGGTGGCTAATGAAAAACTGTTTTTT

abundance: NA
d_gene: TRBD2
v_gene: TRBV20-1
j_gene: TRBJ2-2
CDR3aa: CSASGGTAGELFF
CDR3nt: TGCAGTGCCTCGGGAGGGACGGCCGGGGAGCTGTTTTTT

abundance: many
d_gene: TRBD2
v_gene: TRBV6-6
j_gene: TRBJ2-7
CDR3aa: CASSPGRNYEQYF
CDR3nt: TGTGCCAGCAGTCCCGGGAGGAACTACGAGCAGTACTTC

abundance: medium-sized
d_gene: NA
v_gene: TRBV7-2
j_gene: TRBJ2-7
CDR3aa: CASSLFKRRDYEQYF
CDR3nt: TGTGCCAGCAGCTTATTCAAGCGCAGGGACTACGAGCAGTACTTC

abundance: NA
d_gene: NA
v_gene: TRBV10-3
j_gene: TRBJ2-1
CDR3aa: CASSISQNEQFF
CDR3nt: TGTGCCAGCAGCATAAGCCAGAATGAGCAGTTCTTC

abundance: NA
d_gene: TRBD2
v_gene: TRBV28
j_gene: TRBJ2-1
CDR3aa: CASCHPTWRGDDEQFF
CDR3nt: TGTGCCAGCTGTCACCCGACTTGGCGGGGGGACGATGAGCAGTTCTTC

abundance: medium-sized
d_gene: TRBD2
v_gene: TRBV19
j_gene: TRBJ2-7
CDR3aa: CASTLTGTSYEQYF
CDR3nt: TGTGCCAGTACCCTAACCGGGACTAGTTACGAGCAGTACTTC

abundance: medium-sized
d_gene: NA
v_gene: TRBV13
j_gene: TRBJ2-7
CDR3aa: CASSLILSGRHEQYF
CDR3nt: TGTGCCAGCAGCTTAATATTATCGGGCAGGCACGAGCAGTACTTC

abundance: NA
d_gene: NA
v_gene: TRBV7-9
j_gene: TRBJ1-4
CDR3aa: CASSSRHSTNEKLFF
CDR3nt: TGTGCCAGCAGCTCCCGACACTCAACTAATGAAAAACTGTTTTTT

abundance: many
d_gene: NA
v_gene: TRBV12-1
j_gene: TRBJ2-5
CDR3aa: CASSFMGLGREGEETQYF
CDR3nt: TGTGCCAGCAGCTTTATGGGGCTGGGGAGGGAGGGGGAAGAGACCCAGTACTTC

abundance: NA
d_gene: NA
v_gene: TRBV27
j_gene: TRBJ1-2
CDR3aa: CASSLSDLVDGYTF
CDR3nt: TGTGCCAGCAGTTTATCTGATCTGGTTGATGGCTACACCTTC

abundance: NA
d_gene: NA
v_gene: TRBV19
j_gene: TRBJ1-5
CDR3aa: CASHPGHLLDQPQHF
CDR3nt: TGTGCCTCCCATCCAGGGCATTTATTGGATCAGCCCCAGCATTTT

abundance: NA
d_gene: NA
v_gene: TRBV18
j_gene: TRBJ2-7
CDR3aa: CANPGSHEQYF
CDR3nt: TGTGCGAACCCCGGGAGCCACGAGCAGTACTTC

abundance: NA
d_gene: TRBD1
v_gene: TRBV29-1
j_gene: TRBJ2-7
CDR3aa: CSAAGDLRQGAYEQYF
CDR3nt: TGCAGCGCCGCGGGGGACTTGAGACAGGGGGCCTACGAGCAGTACTTC

abundance: few
d_gene: NA
v_gene: TRBV6-1
j_gene: TRBJ2-3
CDR3aa: CASSEASGRTTDTQYF
CDR3nt: TGTGCCAGCAGTGAAGCGTCTGGGCGGACTACAGATACGCAGTATTTT

abundance: NA
d_gene: NA
v_gene: TRBV7-2
j_gene: TRBJ2-7
CDR3aa: CASSQAQGSYEQYF
CDR3nt: TGCGCCAGCAGCCAAGCTCAGGGATCCTACGAGCAGTACTTC

abundance: NA
d_gene: NA
v_gene: TRBV20-1
j_gene: TRBJ2-3
CDR3aa: CSARGVPQADTQCF
CDR3nt: TGCAGTGCTAGGGGGGTCCCTCAGGCAGATACGCAGTGTTTT

abundance: few
d_gene: NA
v_gene: TRBV19
j_gene: TRBJ1-4
CDR3aa: CASSDQGVGSNEKLFF
CDR3nt: TGTGCCAGTAGTGACCAAGGGGTCGGGTCTAATGAAAAACTGTTTTTT

abundance: many
d_gene: NA
v_gene: TRBV7-3
j_gene: TRBJ1-2
CDR3aa: CASSLNSLRVGGYTF
CDR3nt: TGTGCCAGCAGCTTAAACAGTCTCAGGGTGGGCGGCTACACCTTC

abundance: medium-sized
d_gene: NA
v_gene: TRBV20-1
j_gene: TRBJ1-1
CDR3aa: CSAMLSRGVGTEAFF
CDR3nt: TGCAGTGCTATGCTGAGTAGGGGGGTGGGCACTGAAGCTTTCTTT

abundance: many
d_gene: NA
v_gene: TRBV7-9
j_gene: TRBJ1-5
CDR3aa: CASSLGIDQPQHF
CDR3nt: TGTGCCAGCAGCTTGGGCATAGATCAGCCCCAGCATTTT

abundance: once
d_gene: TRBD2
v_gene: TRBV20-1
j_gene: TRBJ2-3
CDR3aa: CSAPLPSGRTDTQYF
CDR3nt: TGCAGTGCGCCTCTCCCTAGCGGGAGGACAGATACGCAGTATTTT

abundance: many
d_gene: TRBD1
v_gene: TRBV29-1
j_gene: TRBJ2-7
CDR3aa: CSSSRQGAYEQYF
CDR3nt: TGCAGCTCCTCCCGGCAGGGGGCCTACGAGCAGTACTTC

abundance: NA
d_gene: NA
v_gene: TRBV7-9
j_gene: TRBJ2-5
CDR3aa: CASSLVPEHETSYHQETQYF
CDR3nt: TGTGCCAGCAGCTTAGTGCCAGAACACGAGACCTCGTACCACCAAGAGACCCAGTACTTC

abundance: few
d_gene: TRBD1
v_gene: TRBV11-2
j_gene: TRBJ1-5
CDR3aa: CASSGGTDLNQPQHF
CDR3nt: TGTGCCAGCAGCGGGGGGACAGACCTCAATCAGCCCCAGCATTTT

abundance: few
d_gene: NA
v_gene: TRBV10-3
j_gene: TRBJ1-1
CDR3aa: CAISERGGATLNTEAFF
CDR3nt: TGTGCCATCAGTGAAAGGGGAGGGGCAACCTTGAACACTGAAGCTTTCTTT

abundance: NA
d_gene: NA
v_gene: TRBV27
j_gene: TRBJ1-6
CDR3aa: CASSYSDNSPLHF
CDR3nt: TGTGCCAGCAGTTACTCAGATAATTCACCCCTCCACTTT

abundance: NA
d_gene: NA
v_gene: TRBV28
j_gene: TRBJ2-1
CDR3aa: CASSLSRSSYNEQFF
CDR3nt: TGTGCCAGCAGCCTAAGCCGGAGCTCCTACAATGAGCAGTTCTTC

abundance: NA
d_gene: TRBD2
v_gene: TRBV24-1
j_gene: TRBJ2-1
CDR3aa: CATSSIGTSGSNEQFF
CDR3nt: TGTGCCACCAGTTCGATCGGGACTAGCGGGTCCAATGAGCAGTTCTTC

abundance: many
d_gene: NA
v_gene: TRBV5-8
j_gene: TRBJ2-3
CDR3aa: CASSLAAGASTDTQYF
CDR3nt: TGTGCCAGCAGCTTGGCCGCGGGGGCTAGCACAGATACGCAGTATTTT

abundance: once
d_gene: TRBD1
v_gene: TRBV7-9
j_gene: TRBJ2-5
CDR3aa: CASSGSRDSSEETQYF
CDR3nt: TGTGCCAGCAGCGGAAGCCGGGACAGCTCTGAAGAGACCCAGTACTTC

abundance: NA
d_gene: TRBD2
v_gene: TRBV6-2/TRBV6-3
j_gene: TRBJ2-1
CDR3aa: CASSRGLAGGLYNEQFF
CDR3nt: TGTGCCAGCAGCAGGGGACTAGCGGGAGGGTTGTACAATGAGCAGTTCTTC

abundance: many
d_gene: NA
v_gene: TRBV29-1
j_gene: TRBJ1-1
CDR3aa: CSVVGGSGVLNTEAFF
CDR3nt: TGCAGCGTTGTGGGGGGATCGGGGGTGCTGAACACTGAAGCTTTCTTT

abundance: many
d_gene: NA
v_gene: TRBV19
j_gene: TRBJ1-2
CDR3aa: CASSIARDGTYYGYTF
CDR3nt: TGTGCCAGTAGTATAGCCAGGGACGGAACTTACTATGGCTACACCTTC

abundance: many
d_gene: TRBD2
v_gene: TRBV10-3
j_gene: TRBJ2-7
CDR3aa: CAISEPGTTYEQYF
CDR3nt: TGTGCCATCAGTGAGCCTGGGACTACCTACGAGCAGTACTTC

abundance: NA
d_gene: NA
v_gene: TRBV15
j_gene: TRBJ2-1
CDR3aa: CATSSFSGRGYEQFF
CDR3nt: TGTGCCACCAGCAGCTTTAGTGGTCGGGGGTATGAGCAGTTCTTC

abundance: many
d_gene: TRBD2
v_gene: TRBV5-1
j_gene: TRBJ2-1
CDR3aa: CASSLAPAGVEEGEQFF
CDR3nt: TGCGCCAGCAGCTTGGCCCCAGCGGGAGTGGAAGAGGGTGAGCAGTTCTTC